This passage covers 3 T cell receptor beta chains from one sample sequenced in a study of Graves' ophthalmopathy and Graves' hyperthyroidism. As the template, RNA transcripts were used to amplify TCR beta CDR3 regions. Second-round multiplex PCR came after a first-round RT-PCR that employed HTBI primers. TCRdb re-analysed the multiplex PCR reads in MiXCR, keeping a single row per CDR3 protein. Among some 410,000 distinct CDR3 sequences, about 21% were seen once, and the ten largest hold roughly 3.2%. Material for sequencing was peripheral blood. Receptor source: a woman between 18 and 30 years old with stable Graves' hyperthyroidism.

This clonotype was recorded a few times. The chain joins TRBV19 to TRBJ2-5, with TRBD2 as a possible D gene (6 bases). The germline V and J ends were trimmed by 4 bases and 2 bases, with 17 bases remaining between them. The CDR3 is made up of 16 amino acids. CDR1 and CDR2 from the germline V gene are LNHDA and SQIVND (reference sequence). The CDR3: CASSTWGVGQQETQYF. CDR3 DNA sequence: TGTGCCAGTAGTACCTGGGGGGTTGGCCAACAAGAGACCCAGTACTTC.

The chain is built from TRBV25-1 and TRBJ1-1; TRBD1 might be the D (6 bases). V dropped 3 bases and J dropped 7 bases, with 9 bases sitting between them. The CDR3 is made up of 12 amino acids. Germline loops: CDR1 MGHDK, CDR2 SYGVNS. The CDR3 DNA reads TGTGCCAGCAGTGAGCCACAGGGTGAAGCTTTCTTT. The encoded protein is CASSEPQGEAFF.

This clonotype was counted at least ten times. The chain joins TRBV27 to TRBJ2-2, with 14 bases identical to TRBD2. The CDR3 consists of 17 residues. V lost 8 bases, J lost 7 bases, and 12 bases stayed unmatched. Germline V CDR1 and CDR2: MNHEY, SMNVEV (reference sequence). In nucleotides, the CDR3 is TGTGCCAGCCGAGCCTCCGGGACTAGCGGGAGATTCGGGGAGCTGTTTTTT. Translating gives CASRASGTSGRFGELFF.